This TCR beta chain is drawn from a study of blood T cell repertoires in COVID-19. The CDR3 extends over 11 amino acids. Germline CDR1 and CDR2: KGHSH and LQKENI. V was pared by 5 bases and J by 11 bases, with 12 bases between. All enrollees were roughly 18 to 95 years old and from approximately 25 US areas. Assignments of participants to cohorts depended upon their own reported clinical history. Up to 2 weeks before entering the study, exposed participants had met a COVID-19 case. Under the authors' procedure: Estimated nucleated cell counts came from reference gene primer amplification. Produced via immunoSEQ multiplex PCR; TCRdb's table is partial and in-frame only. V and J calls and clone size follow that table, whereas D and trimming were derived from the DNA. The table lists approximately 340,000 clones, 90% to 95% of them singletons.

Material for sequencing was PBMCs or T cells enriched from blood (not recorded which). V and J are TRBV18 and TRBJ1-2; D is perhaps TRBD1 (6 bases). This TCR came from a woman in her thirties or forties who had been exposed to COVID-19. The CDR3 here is CASSATGGYTF. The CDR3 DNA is TGTGCCAGCTCAGCGACAGGAGGTTACACCTTC.